This note documents a single T cell receptor (beta chain) sequence. Germline CDR1 and CDR2: LGHDT and YNNKEL (reference sequence). V was clipped by 6 bases and J by 2 bases, with 11 bases between them. This CDR3 is 13 amino acids long. The authors' processing: Reference gene primer amplification in the assay estimated nucleated cell counts. Method: immunoSEQ multiplex PCR; TCRdb's copy keeps in-frame clones and lacks some. V and J calls and clone size are those listed in that table; D and trimming were worked out from the DNA. The top ten clones hold around an eighth of a sample with about 240,000 clones, 86% of them seen once. This entry is derived from a study of blood T cell repertoires in COVID-19. Turning to the study itself: The United States, Italy and Spain provided the acute and convalescent COVID-19 samples. T cells, B-cell-depleted T cells, or PBMCs provided the cDNA or gDNA that served as material.

The sequence was collected from a man older than 75 with acute or convalescent COVID-19. The chain uses TRBV3-1 (or the pseudogene TRBV3-2) and TRBJ2-7, with D maybe TRBD2 (5 bases). The sequencing sample was made of peripheral blood. CDR3 coding DNA: TGTGCCAGCAGTCTAGGGAGCCCCTACGAGCAGTACTTC. Its translation is CASSLGSPYEQYF.